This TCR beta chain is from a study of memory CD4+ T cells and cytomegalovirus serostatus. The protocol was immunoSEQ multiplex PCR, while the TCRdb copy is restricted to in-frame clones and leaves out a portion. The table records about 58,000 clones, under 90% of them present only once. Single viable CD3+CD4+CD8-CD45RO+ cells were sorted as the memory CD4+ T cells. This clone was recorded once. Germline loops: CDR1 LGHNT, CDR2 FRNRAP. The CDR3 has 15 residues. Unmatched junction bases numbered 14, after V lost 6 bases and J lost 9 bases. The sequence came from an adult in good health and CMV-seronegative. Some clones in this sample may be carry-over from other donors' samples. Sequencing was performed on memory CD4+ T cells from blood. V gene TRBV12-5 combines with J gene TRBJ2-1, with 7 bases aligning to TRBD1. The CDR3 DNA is TGTGCTAGTGGACCTGACAGGGTGGGTTCGGTTGAGCAGTTCTTC. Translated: CASGPDRVGSVEQFF.